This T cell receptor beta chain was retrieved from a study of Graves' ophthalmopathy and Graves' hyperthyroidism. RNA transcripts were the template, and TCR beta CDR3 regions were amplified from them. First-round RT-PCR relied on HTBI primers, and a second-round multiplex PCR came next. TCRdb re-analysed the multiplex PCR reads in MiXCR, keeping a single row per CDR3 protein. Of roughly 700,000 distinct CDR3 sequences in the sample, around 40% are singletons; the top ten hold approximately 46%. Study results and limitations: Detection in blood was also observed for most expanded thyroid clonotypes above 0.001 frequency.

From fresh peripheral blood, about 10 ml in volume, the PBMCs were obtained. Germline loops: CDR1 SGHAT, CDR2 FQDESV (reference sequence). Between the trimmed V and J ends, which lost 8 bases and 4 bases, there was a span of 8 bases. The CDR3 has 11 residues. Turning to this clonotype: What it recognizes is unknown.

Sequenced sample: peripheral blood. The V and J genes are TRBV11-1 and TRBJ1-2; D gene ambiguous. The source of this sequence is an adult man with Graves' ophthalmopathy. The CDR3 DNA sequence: TGTGCCAGCGGACCGATCTATGGCTACACCTTC. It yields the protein CASGPIYGYTF.